This T cell receptor beta chain was sequenced in a study of T cell responses to AZD1222 COVID-19 vaccine (TCRdb year 2021). Study-wide context: Because spike-specific TCR depth and breadth did not differ between the two schedules, AZD1222 recipients who got a second dose at roughly 4 weeks were pooled with those who got a second dose at roughly 12 weeks. A total of about 240 trial participants underwent TCR sequencing, of whom about 200 received two doses of AZD1222 and about 26 received two doses of the MenACWY control vaccine. Trial participants were enrolled into age subgroups of 18-55, 56-69 and 70-plus years, which contained around 150, 28 and 57 TCR-sequenced participants, respectively. Broad study findings and their caveats: The vaccine-associated CD4 TCRs covered the entire spike protein, and the dominant responses fell in regions 160-218 and 743-854. Reportedly, almost half of the unique spike-specific TCRs recognized epitopes lying outside the regions that are mutated in the B.1.351 and B.1.1.7 variants. Participants were mostly white British, with more females than males. The authors suggested clonal diversity may have been underestimated. In the small 56-69-year group, the increase in depth fell short of significance, most likely because of low power. Only five to seven AZD1222 recipients were SARS-CoV-2 seropositive at baseline, limiting conclusions about previously exposed vaccinees. After two AZD1222 doses, spike-specific TCR breadth and depth were significantly higher than at day 0 and than in MenACWY recipients. Because no day 14 peak-response samples were available, repertoires were characterized only after the peak T cell response.

The CDR3 regions of human TCRbeta chains were analyzed by immunosequencing. In the source study's methods: Repertoire TCRs were checked for matches against a reference library of SARS-CoV-2-specific TCRs that had been generated using the MIRA antigen-specificity platform. Breadth meant the fraction of unique TCRs that were SARS-CoV-2-associated, whereas depth meant the fraction of total T cells that were SARS-CoV-2-associated. Using the MIRA data, every spike-specific TCR was mapped to the spike region that the TCR reacted to and assigned to either a CD4 or a CD8 class. Log10-transformed breadth and depth values were compared by one-way ANOVA with Sidak's multiple comparisons tests. TCRdb's version of the immuneACCESS table is confined to in-frame rearrangements and falls short of the full clone set. An unresolved V gene accounts for under half of the shortfall where checked; the remainder is of unknown origin. V and J calls and clone size follow that table, whereas D and trimming were derived from the DNA. For this sample there are 170,000 or so clones; around nine tenths appear just once. The ten most abundant clones make up roughly 2.8% of the sample.

The intended sense of this specimen's time point label: baseline before first vaccination. Vaccinee samples came from UK trials COV001 and COV002, including a single-blind randomized controlled phase 2/3 trial of AZD1222 (ChAdOx1 nCoV-19) in healthy adults. Trial participant PBMC samples were collected at day 0 and day 28 after the second dose for TCRbeta chain sequencing. The cysteine opens and the phenylalanine closes a CDR3 of 18 amino acids. Just CDR3 DNA is preserved here, 54 bases in frame from base 1. The germline V gene supplies CDR1 SGHAT and CDR2 FQNNGV. A distance of 18 bases separates the germline ends of V and J, which lose 1 base and 1 base respectively. About this clone itself: Its antigen remains unidentified. Per-base qualities were not stored, and no clone one base away is much larger.

The sequence was obtained from an adult in good health. The receptor chain draws on TRBV11-2 and TRBJ2-3; the D gene is not confidently resolved. Sequencing used peripheral blood, obtained on day 0 of AZD1222 vaccination. The CDR3 in this case is CASSLGVPLSPGTDTQYF. DNA sequence: TGTGCCAGCAGCTTAGGAGTACCCCTAAGCCCCGGCACAGATACGCAGTATTTT.